This passage covers 2 T cell receptor beta chains from one sample sequenced in a study of T cells after yellow fever vaccination. TCRdb re-called the 5' RACE reads through MiXCR, storing one row per CDR3 protein. This table has hundreds of thousands of distinct CDR3 sequences, approximately 13% appearing once. Sequences were derived from PBMCs, sampled on the day of the yellow fever booster vaccination. These receptors originate from a young man who received the YFV17D yellow fever vaccine.

The chain employs TRBV13 and TRBJ1-1; D is possibly TRBD1 (5 bases). The CDR3 runs 14 residues. V was trimmed by 4 bases and J by 4 bases, leaving 13 bases between them. Germline assignment: CDR1 PRHDT and CDR2 FYEKMQ (reference sequence). This chain's CDR3 is CASSYDNQGTEAFF. The CDR3 coding sequence is TGTGCCAGCAGCTACGACAACCAGGGCACTGAAGCTTTCTTT.

There are a few counts of this clonotype. The rearrangement uses TRBV7-9 and TRBJ1-2; no firm D call. Looked up from germline, CDR1 is SEHNR and CDR2 is FQNEAQ (reference sequence). The CDR3 is 13 residues long. V was trimmed by 5 bases and J by 3 bases, leaving 10 bases between them. The CDR3 nucleotides read TGTGCCAGCAGCCCTACAAACGACTATGGCTACACCTTC. This gives the protein CASSPTNDYGYTF. Together with reference TRBV7-9 and TRBJ1-2, the CDR3 gives the full variable domain: DTGVSQNPRHKITKRGQNVTFRCDPISEHNRLYWYRQTLGQGPEFLTYFQNEAQLEKSRLLSDRFSAERPKGSFSTLEIQRTEQGDSAMYLCASSPTNDYGYTFGSGTRLTVV.